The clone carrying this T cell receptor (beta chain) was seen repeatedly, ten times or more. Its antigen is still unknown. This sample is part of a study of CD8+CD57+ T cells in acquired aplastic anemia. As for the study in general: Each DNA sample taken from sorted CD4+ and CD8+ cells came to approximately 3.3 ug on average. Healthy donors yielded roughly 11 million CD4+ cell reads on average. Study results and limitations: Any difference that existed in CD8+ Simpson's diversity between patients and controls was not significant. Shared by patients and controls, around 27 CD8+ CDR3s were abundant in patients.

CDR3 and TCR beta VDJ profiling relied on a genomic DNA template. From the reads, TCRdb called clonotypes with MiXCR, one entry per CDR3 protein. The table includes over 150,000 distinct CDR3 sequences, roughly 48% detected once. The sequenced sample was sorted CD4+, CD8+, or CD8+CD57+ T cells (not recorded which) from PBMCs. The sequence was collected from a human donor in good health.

CDR3 in amino acids: CSANGQFEKEAFF. The CDR3 nucleotides read TGCAGTGCCAACGGACAGTTCGAAAAAGAAGCTTTCTTT. The rearrangement links TRBV20-1 to TRBJ1-1, with D perhaps TRBD1 (6 bases). The germline V and J ends were trimmed by 6 bases and 8 bases, with 19 bases remaining between them. The CDR3 is 13 amino acids. The germline CDR1 and CDR2 sequences are DFQATT and SNEGSKA (reference sequence).